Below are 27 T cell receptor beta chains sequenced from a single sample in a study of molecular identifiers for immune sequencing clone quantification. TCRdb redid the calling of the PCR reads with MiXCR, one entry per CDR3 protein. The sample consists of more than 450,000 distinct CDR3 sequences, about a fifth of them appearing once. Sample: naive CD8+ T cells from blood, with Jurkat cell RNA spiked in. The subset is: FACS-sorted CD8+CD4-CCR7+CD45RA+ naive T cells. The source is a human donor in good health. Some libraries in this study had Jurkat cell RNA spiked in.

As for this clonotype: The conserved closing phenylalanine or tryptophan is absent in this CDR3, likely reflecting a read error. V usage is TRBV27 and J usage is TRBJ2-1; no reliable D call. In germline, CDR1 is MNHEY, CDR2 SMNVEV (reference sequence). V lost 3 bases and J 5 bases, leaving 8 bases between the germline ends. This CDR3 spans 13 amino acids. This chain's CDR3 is CASSFLQNNEQFL. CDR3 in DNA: TGTGCCAGCAGTTTTTTGCAGAACAATGAGCAGTTCCTC.

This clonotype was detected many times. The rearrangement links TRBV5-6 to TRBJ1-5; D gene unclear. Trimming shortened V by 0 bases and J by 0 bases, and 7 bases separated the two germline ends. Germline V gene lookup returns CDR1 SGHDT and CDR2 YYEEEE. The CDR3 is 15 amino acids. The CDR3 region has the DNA TGTGCCAGCAGCTTGGTGGCCAGTAGCAATCAGCCCCAGCATTTT. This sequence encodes CASSLVASSNQPQHF. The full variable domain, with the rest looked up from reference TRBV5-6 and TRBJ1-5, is DAGVTQSPTHLIKTRGQQVTLRCSPKSGHDTVSWYQQALGQGPQFIFQYYEEEERQRGNFPDRFSGHQFPNYSSELNVNALLLGDSALYLCASSLVASSNQPQHFGDGTRLSIL.

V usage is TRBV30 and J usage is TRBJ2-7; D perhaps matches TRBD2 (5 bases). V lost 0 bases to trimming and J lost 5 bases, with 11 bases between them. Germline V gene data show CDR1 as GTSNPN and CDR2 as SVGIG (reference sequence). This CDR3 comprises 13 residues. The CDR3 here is CAWSVGGRNEQYF. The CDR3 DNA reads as TGTGCCTGGAGTGTAGGAGGAAGGAACGAGCAGTACTTC.

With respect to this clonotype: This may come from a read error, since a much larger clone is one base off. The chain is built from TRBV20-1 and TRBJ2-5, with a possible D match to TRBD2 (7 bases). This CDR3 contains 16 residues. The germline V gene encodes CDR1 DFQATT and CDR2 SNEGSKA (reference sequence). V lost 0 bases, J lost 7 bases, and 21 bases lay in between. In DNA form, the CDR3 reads TGCAGTGCTAGAGATAGTTGGGGGGGCATTGGAGGGACCCAGTACTTC. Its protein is CSARDSWGGIGGTQYF.

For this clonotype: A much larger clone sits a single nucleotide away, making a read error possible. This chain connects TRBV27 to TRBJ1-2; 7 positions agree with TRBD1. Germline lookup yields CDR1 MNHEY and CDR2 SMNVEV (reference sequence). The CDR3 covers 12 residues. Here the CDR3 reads CASRGQNYGHTF. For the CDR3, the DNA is TGTGCCAGCAGGGGACAGAACTATGGCCACACCTTC.

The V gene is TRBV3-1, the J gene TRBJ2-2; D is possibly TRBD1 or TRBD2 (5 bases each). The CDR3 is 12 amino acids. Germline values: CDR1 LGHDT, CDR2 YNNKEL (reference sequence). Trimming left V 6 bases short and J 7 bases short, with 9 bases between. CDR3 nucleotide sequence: TGTGCCAGCAGTGAGGGGAGCGGGGAGCTGTTTTTT. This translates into CASSEGSGELFF.

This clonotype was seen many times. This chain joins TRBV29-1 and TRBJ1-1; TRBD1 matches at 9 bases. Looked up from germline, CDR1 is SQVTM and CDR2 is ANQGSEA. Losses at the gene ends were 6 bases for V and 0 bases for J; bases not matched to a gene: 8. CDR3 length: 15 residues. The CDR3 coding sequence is TGCAGCGTAGCCGGGACAGGGACAATGAACACTGAAGCTTTCTTT. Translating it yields CSVAGTGTMNTEAFF. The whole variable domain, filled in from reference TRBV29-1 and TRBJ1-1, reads SAVISQKPSRDICQRGTSLTIQCQVDSQVTMMFWYRQQPGQSLTLIATANQGSEATYESGFVIDKFPISRPNLTFSTLTVSNMSPEDSSIYLCSVAGTGTMNTEAFFGQGTRLTVV.

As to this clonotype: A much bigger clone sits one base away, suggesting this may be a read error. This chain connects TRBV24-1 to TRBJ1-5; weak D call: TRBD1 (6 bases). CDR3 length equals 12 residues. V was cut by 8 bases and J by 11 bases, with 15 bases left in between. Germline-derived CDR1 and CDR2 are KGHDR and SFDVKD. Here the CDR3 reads CATNPRGDTQHF. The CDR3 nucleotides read TGTGCCACCAACCCTAGGGGGGATACCCAGCATTTT.

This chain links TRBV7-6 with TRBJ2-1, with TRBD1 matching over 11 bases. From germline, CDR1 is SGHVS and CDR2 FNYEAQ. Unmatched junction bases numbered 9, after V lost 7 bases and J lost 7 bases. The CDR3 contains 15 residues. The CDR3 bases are TGTGCCAGCACCGTGGGACAGGGGGTCGGAAATGAGCAGTTCTTC. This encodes CASTVGQGVGNEQFF.

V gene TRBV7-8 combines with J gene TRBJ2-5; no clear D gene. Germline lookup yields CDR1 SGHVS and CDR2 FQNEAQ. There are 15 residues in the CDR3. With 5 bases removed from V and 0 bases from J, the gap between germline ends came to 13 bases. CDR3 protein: CASSLDTLYQETQYF. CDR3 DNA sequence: TGTGCCAGCAGCCTCGATACTTTGTACCAAGAGACCCAGTACTTC. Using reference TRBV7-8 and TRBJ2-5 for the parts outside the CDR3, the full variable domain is GAGVSQSPRYKVAKRGQDVALRCDPISGHVSLFWYQQALGQGPEFLTYFQNEAQLDKSGLPSDRFFAERPEGSVSTLKIQRTQQEDSAVYLCASSLDTLYQETQYFGPGTRLLVL.

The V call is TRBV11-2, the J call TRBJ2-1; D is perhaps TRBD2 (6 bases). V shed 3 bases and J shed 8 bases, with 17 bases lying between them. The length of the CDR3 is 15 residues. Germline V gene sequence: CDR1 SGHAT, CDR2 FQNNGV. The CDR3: CASSFYPAGRDEQFF. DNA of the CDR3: TGTGCCAGCAGCTTCTACCCAGCGGGCCGGGATGAGCAGTTCTTC. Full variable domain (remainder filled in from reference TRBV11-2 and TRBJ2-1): EAGVAQSPRYKIIEKRQSVAFWCNPISGHATLYWYQQILGQGPKLLIQFQNNGVVDDSQLPKDRFSAERLKGVDSTLKIQPAKLEDSAVYLCASSFYPAGRDEQFFGPGTRLTVL.

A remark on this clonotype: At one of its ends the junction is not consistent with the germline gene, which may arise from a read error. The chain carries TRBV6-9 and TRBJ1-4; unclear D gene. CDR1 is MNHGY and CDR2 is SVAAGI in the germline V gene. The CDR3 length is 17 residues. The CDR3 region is CACSLPGGAATNEKLFF. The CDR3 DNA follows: TGTGCCTGCAGCCTCCCCGGAGGAGCGGCAACTAATGAAAAACTGTTTTTT.

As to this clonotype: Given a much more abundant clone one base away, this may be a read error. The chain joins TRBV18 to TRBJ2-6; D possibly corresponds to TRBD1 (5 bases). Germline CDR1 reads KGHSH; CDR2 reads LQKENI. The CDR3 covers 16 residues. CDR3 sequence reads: CASPTTEGTGAIVLTF. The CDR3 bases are TGTGCCAGCCCGACGACAGAAGGAACTGGGGCCATCGTCCTGACTTTC.

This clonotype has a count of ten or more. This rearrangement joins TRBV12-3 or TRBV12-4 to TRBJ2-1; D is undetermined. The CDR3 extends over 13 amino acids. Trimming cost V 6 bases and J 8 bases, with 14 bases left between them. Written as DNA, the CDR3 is TGTGCCAGCAGGGTTGAGCCGTGGGATGAGCAGTTCTTC. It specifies CASRVEPWDEQFF.

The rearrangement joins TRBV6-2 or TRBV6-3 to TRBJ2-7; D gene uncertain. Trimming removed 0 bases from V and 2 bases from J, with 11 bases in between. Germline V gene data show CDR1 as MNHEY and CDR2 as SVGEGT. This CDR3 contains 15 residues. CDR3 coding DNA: TGTGCCAGCAGTTACTCGATAAACGGCGCCTACGAGCAGTACTTC. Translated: CASSYSINGAYEQYF.

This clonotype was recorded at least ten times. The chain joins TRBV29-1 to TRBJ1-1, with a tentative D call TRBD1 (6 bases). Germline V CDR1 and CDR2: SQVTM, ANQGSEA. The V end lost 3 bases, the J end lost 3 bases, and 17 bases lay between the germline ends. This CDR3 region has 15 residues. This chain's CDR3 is CSVEIRGQWDTEAFF. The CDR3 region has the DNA TGCAGCGTTGAGATTCGGGGGCAGTGGGACACTGAAGCTTTCTTT.

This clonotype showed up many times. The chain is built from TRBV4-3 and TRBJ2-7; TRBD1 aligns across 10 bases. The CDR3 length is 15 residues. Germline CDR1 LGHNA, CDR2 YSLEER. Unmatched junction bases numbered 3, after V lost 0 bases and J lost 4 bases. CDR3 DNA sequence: TGCGCCAGCAGCCAAGATGGGACAGGGGTATACGAGCAGTACTTC. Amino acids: CASSQDGTGVYEQYF.

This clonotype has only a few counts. Here the CDR3 DNA reads TGTGCCAGCAGTTTGTTATGGGGGGCGAGCACTGAAGCTTTCTTT. This gives the protein CASSLLWGASTEAFF. The chain combines TRBV12-3 or TRBV12-4 with TRBJ1-1, with D possibly TRBD1 on 6 matching bases. The CDR3 extends over 15 amino acids. The V and J ends lost 3 bases and 4 bases respectively, with 15 bases between them.

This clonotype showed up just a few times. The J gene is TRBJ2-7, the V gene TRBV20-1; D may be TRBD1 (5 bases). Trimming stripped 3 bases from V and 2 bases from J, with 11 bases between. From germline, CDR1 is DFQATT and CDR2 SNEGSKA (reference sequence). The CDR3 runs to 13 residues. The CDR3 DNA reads TGCAGTGCTAGCAGGGTTGGAGCCTACGAGCAGTACTTC. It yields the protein CSASRVGAYEQYF.

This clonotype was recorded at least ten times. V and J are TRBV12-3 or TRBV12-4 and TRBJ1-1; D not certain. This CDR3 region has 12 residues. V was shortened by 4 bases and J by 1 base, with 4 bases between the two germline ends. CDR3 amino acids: CASSSKNTEAFF. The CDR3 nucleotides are TGTGCCAGCAGTTCGAAGAACACTGAAGCTTTCTTT.

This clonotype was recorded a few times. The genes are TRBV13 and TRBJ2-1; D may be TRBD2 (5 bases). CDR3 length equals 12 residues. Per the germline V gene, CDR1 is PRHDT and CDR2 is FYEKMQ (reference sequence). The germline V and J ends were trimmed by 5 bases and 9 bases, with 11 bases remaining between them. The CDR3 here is CASSGRTVEQFF. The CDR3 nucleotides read TGTGCCAGCAGCGGCCGGACTGTTGAGCAGTTCTTC.

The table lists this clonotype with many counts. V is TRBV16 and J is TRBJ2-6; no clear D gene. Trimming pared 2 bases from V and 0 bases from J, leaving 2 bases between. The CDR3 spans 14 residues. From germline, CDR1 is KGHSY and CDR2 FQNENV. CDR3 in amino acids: CASSQSSGANVLTF. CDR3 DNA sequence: TGTGCCAGCAGCCAAAGCTCTGGGGCCAACGTCCTGACTTTC.

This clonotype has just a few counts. The CDR3 nucleotides are TGTGCCAGCAGTGATAATACAGGGTCTCTCCGAAACACCATATATTTT. Protein: CASSDNTGSLRNTIYF. The chain carries TRBV2 and TRBJ1-3; D is perhaps TRBD1 (6 bases). The germline V and J ends were trimmed by 3 bases and 5 bases, with 17 bases remaining between them. The CDR3 is made up of 16 amino acids. Germline V gene lookup returns CDR1 SNHLY and CDR2 FYNNEI.

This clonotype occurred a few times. The CDR3 nucleotides are TGCGCCAGCAGCCAACTACAGGGGAGCTCCTACAATGAGCAGTTCTTC. It is translated as CASSQLQGSSYNEQFF. The rearrangement links TRBV4-1 to TRBJ2-1, with TRBD1 matching over 7 bases. CDR1 and CDR2 (germline): MGHRA, YSYEKL. This CDR3 comprises 16 residues. With 2 bases clipped from V and 0 bases from J, the junction kept 4 bases outside the gene matches.

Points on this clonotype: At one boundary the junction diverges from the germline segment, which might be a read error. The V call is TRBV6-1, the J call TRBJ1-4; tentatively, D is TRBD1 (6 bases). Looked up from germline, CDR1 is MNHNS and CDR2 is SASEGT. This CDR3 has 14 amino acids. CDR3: CTSSGWQGRGKLFF. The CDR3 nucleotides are TGTACCAGCAGTGGGTGGCAGGGGAGGGGGAAACTGTTTTTT.

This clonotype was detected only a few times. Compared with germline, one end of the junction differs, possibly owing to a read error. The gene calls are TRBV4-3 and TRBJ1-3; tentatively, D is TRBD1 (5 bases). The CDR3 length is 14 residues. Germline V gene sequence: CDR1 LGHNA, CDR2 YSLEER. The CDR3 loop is CASSQDSRGNTIYF. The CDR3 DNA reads TGCGCCAGCAGTCAAGACAGTCGGGGAAACACCATATATTTT.

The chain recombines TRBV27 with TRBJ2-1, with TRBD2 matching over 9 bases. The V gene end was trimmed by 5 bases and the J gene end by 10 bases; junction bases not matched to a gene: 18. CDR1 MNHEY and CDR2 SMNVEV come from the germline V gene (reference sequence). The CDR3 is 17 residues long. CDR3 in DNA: TGTGCCAGCAGTCTAAACCGCGGGGGAGCGGGAGGTCGAGAGCAGTTCTTC. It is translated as CASSLNRGGAGGREQFF.